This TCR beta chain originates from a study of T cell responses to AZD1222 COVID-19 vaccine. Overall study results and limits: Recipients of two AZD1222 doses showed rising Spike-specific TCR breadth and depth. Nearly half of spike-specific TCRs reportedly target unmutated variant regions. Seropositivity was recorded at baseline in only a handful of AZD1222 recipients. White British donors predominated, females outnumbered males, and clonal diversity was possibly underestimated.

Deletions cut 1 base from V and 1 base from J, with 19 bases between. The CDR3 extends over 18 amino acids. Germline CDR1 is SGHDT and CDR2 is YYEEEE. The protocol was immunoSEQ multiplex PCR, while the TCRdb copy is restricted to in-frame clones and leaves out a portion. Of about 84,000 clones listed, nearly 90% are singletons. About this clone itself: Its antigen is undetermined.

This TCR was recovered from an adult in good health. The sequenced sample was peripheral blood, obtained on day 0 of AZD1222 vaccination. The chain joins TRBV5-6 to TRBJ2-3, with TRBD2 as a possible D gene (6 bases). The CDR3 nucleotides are TGTGCCAGCAGCTTGACGTCGTGGAGGGGAATAGGCACAGATACGCAGTATTTT. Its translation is CASSLTSWRGIGTDTQYF.